This passage covers 14 T cell receptor beta chains from one sample sequenced in a study of OX40 agonist ivuxolimab in advanced cancers. TCRdb's copy holds only in-frame clones and misses some; the assay was immunoSEQ multiplex PCR. This sample has 25,000 to 35,000 clones; around nine tenths occur once, and the top ten carry about 28%. The source was CD4+ or CD8+ T cells sorted from blood, collected in a trial of the OX40 agonist ivuxolimab. The receptors come from an adult with an advanced solid tumor such as melanoma, head and neck, liver or kidney cancer.

The V and J genes are TRBV11-2 and TRBJ2-7; 8 bases are a match to TRBD2. CDR3 length equals 18 residues. Germline CDR1 SGHAT, CDR2 FQNNGV. V was clipped by 5 bases and J by 0 bases; unmatched bases: 15. CDR3 in DNA: TGTGCCAGCAGCCCAAAATTTGGGGCGGGGGGCTACTCCTACGAGCAGTACTTC. Its translation: CASSPKFGAGGYSYEQYF.

This chain joins TRBV29-1 and TRBJ2-1; 7 bases are a match to TRBD1. The CDR3 contains 16 residues. Germline V lookup: CDR1 SQVTM, CDR2 ANQGSEA. J gave up 5 bases and V 3 bases, and 13 bases lay outside the gene matches. The chain's CDR3 is CSVEPTLQGLDNEQFF. The CDR3 region has the DNA TGCAGCGTTGAGCCGACGTTACAGGGGTTGGACAATGAGCAGTTCTTC.

The chain recombines TRBV7-4 with TRBJ2-7; D is unclear. Germline V gene lookup returns CDR1 SGHVT and CDR2 SQSDAQ. The CDR3 spans 14 residues. V lost 7 bases to trimming and J lost 4 bases, with 17 bases between them. For the CDR3, the DNA is TGTGCCAGCATGACCCCAGAGATGGGTTACGAGCAGTACTTC. Residues: CASMTPEMGYEQYF.

This chain uses TRBV9 with TRBJ2-3, with D hard to call. Trimming took off 4 bases at V and 4 bases at J, with 7 bases between the two ends. Per germline, CDR1 SGDLS and CDR2 YYNGEE. The CDR3 is 12 amino acids. The CDR3 sequence is CASSPRPDTQYF. CDR3 nucleotide sequence: TGTGCCAGCAGCCCCCGCCCAGATACGCAGTATTTT.

The chain recombines TRBV27 with TRBJ2-7; the match to TRBD1 covers 7 bases. The V gene end was trimmed by 7 bases and the J gene end by 0 bases; junction bases not matched to a gene: 9. The CDR3 extends over 15 amino acids. Per the germline V gene, CDR1 is MNHEY and CDR2 is SMNVEV (reference sequence). The CDR3 DNA reads as TGTGCCAGCAATTCGAAGGGGGCCTTCTCCTACGAGCAGTACTTC. This codes for CASNSKGAFSYEQYF.

The chain employs TRBV11-2 and TRBJ2-1; D unresolved. V lost 0 bases to trimming and J lost 15 bases, with 21 bases between them. CDR3 length: 15 residues. Germline lookup yields CDR1 SGHAT and CDR2 FQNNGV. The CDR3 loop reads CASSLEFIGGSSRFF. The DNA of the CDR3 is TGTGCCAGCAGCTTAGAGTTTATCGGCGGCAGCAGTCGGTTCTTC.

This chain links TRBV19 with TRBJ2-5; D not resolved. This CDR3 contains 14 residues. Looked up from germline, CDR1 is LNHDA and CDR2 is SQIVND (reference sequence). The V gene lost 2 bases and the J gene lost 4 bases, with 11 bases spanning the gap. CDR3 nucleotide sequence: TGTGCCAGTAGTATACTATTGGAGCGAGAGACCCAGTACTTC. Its protein is CASSILLERETQYF.

The chain recombines TRBV4-1 with TRBJ2-1; no firm D call. The CDR3 sequence is 16 residues long. The V gene lost 1 base and the J gene lost 4 bases, with 14 bases spanning the gap. Germline values: CDR1 MGHRA, CDR2 YSYEKL. CDR3 sequence: CASSQGPGFLYNEQFF. The CDR3 region has the DNA TGCGCCAGCAGCCAAGGCCCCGGCTTCTTATACAATGAGCAGTTCTTC.

The gene calls are TRBV2 and TRBJ2-3; D may be TRBD2 (5 bases). V was pared by 2 bases and J by 4 bases, with 16 bases between. The CDR3 has 16 residues. Germline assignment: CDR1 SNHLY and CDR2 FYNNEI. The CDR3 loop reads CASSELLHPGADTQYF. The CDR3 coding sequence is TGTGCCAGCAGTGAACTCTTACATCCCGGGGCAGATACGCAGTATTTT.

V and J are TRBV9 and TRBJ2-1; 8 positions agree with TRBD2. The V gene's germline CDR1 is SGDLS and CDR2 YYNGEE. This CDR3 spans 18 amino acids. Trimming took 4 bases from V and 7 from J; bases not matched to a gene: 19. CDR3 nucleotide sequence: TGTGCCAGCAGCAGGTCCGTTCCGGGACTAGAGTTTATAAATGAGCAGTTCTTC. Its protein product is CASSRSVPGLEFINEQFF.

This chain joins TRBV27 and TRBJ2-7, with 9 bases aligning to TRBD1. V gave up 10 bases and J gave up 3 bases; unmatched junction bases: 4. Germline loops: CDR1 MNHEY, CDR2 SMNVEV (reference sequence). The CDR3 has 12 amino acids. CDR3 DNA: TGTGCCACCGGGACAGGGAACTACGAGCAGTACTTC. It is translated as CATGTGNYEQYF.

The genes are TRBV27 and TRBJ1-2; 7 positions match TRBD1. Germline trimming cut 2 bases from V and 4 bases from J; bases unmatched to any gene: 4. This CDR3 has 14 residues. CDR1 MNHEY and CDR2 SMNVEV come from the germline V gene (reference sequence). CDR3 residues: CASSLNTGVYGYTF. The CDR3 nucleotides read TGTGCCAGCAGTTTAAATACAGGGGTCTATGGCTACACCTTC.

V and J are TRBV5-4 and TRBJ2-7; 14 bases map to TRBD2. V shed 4 bases, J shed 4 bases, and the junction held 7 bases outside the gene matches. Looked up from germline, CDR1 is SGHNT and CDR2 is YYREEE (reference sequence). The CDR3 is 16 amino acids. The CDR3 loop reads CASSGGLAGVAYEQYF. The CDR3 nucleotides read TGTGCCAGCAGCGGGGGACTAGCGGGAGTGGCGTACGAGCAGTACTTC. The variable domain in full, completed from reference TRBV5-4 and TRBJ2-7, reads ETGVTQSPTHLIKTRGQQVTLRCSSQSGHNTVSWYQQALGQGPQFIFQYYREEENGRGNFPPRFSGLQFPNYSSELNVNALELDDSALYLCASSGGLAGVAYEQYFGPGTRLTVT.

V gene TRBV29-1 combines with J gene TRBJ2-7; D possibly matches TRBD1 or TRBD2 (5 bases each). Germline V gives CDR1 SQVTM, CDR2 ANQGSEA. The CDR3 has 12 amino acids. V gave up 6 bases and J gave up 9 bases, with 18 bases separating them. CDR3 in DNA: TGCAGCGTGACCGGTGGTGGGGGAGTGCAGTACTTC. The encoded protein is CSVTGGGGVQYF.